This TCR beta chain came from a study of cytomegalovirus exposure and HLA in healthy donors. Regarding this clone: Its target is unknown.

PCR employed 60 Vbeta and 13 Jbeta primers. The protocol was immunoSEQ multiplex PCR, while the TCRdb copy is restricted to in-frame clones and leaves out a portion. This table holds 110,000 or so clones, roughly 70% found once. Study-wide results and limits: Per a prior analysis, the majority of TCR beta V segments were productive roughly 87% or roughly 30% of the time.

The TCR was taken from a young man in good health and CMV-seropositive. Sequencing was performed on PBMCs.

CDR3 amino acids: CASRSKVSFTDTQYF. CDR3 DNA sequence: TGCGCCAGCAGGAGTAAAGTCTCATTCACAGATACGCAGTATTTT. V usage is TRBV5-1 and J usage is TRBJ2-3; D remains ambiguous. Germline values: CDR1 SGHRS, CDR2 YFSETQ. V was trimmed by 5 bases and J by 2 bases, leaving 15 bases between them. CDR3 size: 15 residues.